This T cell receptor beta chain is drawn from a study of early stage breast cancer tumors. As for the study in general: Most invasive tumors, about 75% of the 16, were ER+/PR+/HER2-. Each sample averaged roughly 9.6-fold read coverage.

The CDR3 is made up of 15 amino acids. The V end lost 5 bases, the J end lost 1 base, and 14 bases lay between the germline ends. The V gene's germline CDR1 is KGHSH and CDR2 LQKENI. About 18-50 mg of tumor tissue was diced per sample. As for this clone: What it binds is not known.

Study results and limitations: Tumors had approximately 2.5-fold higher T cell density than normal breast.

Measured with immunoSEQ multiplex PCR; TCRdb has only the in-frame clones, and not every one. This sample has under 14,000 clones; 75% to 85% occur once, and the top ten carry 11% to 15%. The chain couples TRBV18 to TRBJ1-1; weak D call: TRBD1 (5 bases). The TCR comes from a person aged 65-85 years with breast cancer. Sequenced input: breast tumor tissue. CDR3 nucleotide sequence: TGTGCCAGCTCAGCAAGACAGACCAAGAACACTGAAGCTTTCTTT. It encodes CASSARQTKNTEAFF.